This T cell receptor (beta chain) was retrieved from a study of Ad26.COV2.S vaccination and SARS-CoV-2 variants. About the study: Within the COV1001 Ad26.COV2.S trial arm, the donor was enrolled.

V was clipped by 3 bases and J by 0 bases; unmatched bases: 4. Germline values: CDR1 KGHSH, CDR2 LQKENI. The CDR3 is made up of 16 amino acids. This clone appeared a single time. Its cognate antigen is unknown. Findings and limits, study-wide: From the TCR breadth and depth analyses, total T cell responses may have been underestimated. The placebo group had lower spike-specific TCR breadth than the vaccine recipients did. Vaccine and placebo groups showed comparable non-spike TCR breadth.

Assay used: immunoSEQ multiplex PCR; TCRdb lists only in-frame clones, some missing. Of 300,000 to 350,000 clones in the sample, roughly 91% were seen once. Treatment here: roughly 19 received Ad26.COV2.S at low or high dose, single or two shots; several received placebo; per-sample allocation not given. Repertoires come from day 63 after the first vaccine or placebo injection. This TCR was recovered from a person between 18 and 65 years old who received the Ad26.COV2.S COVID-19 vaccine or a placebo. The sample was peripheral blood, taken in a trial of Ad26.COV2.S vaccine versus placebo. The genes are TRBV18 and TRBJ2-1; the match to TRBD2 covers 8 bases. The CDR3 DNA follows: TGTGCCAGCTCACCCGGGAGGGGCGTCTCCTACAATGAGCAGTTCTTC. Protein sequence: CASSPGRGVSYNEQFF.